A selection of T cell receptor beta chains follows, all from one sample in a study of cytotoxic CD8 clonotypes in ibrutinib-treated CLL. The method was immunoSEQ multiplex PCR; TCRdb's version includes in-frame clones alone and lacks a portion of them. Of tens of thousands of clones detected, around 70% appear once; the ten largest clones hold about a quarter. Here the sequenced sample was PBMCs, taken before ibrutinib treatment. These TCRs come from a human donor with chronic lymphocytic leukemia. The CDR3 runs from the conserved cysteine through the conserved F or W. The D gene is left open where the match is weak. Rows may omit the clone size; those that give it use once, few, many or a size class.

j_gene: TRBJ1-1; abundance: NA; d_gene: NA; v_gene: TRBV19; CDR3aa: CASSPGGFFRGETEAFF; CDR3nt: TGTGCCAGTAGCCCCGGAGGGTTCTTTCGGGGGGAGACTGAAGCTTTCTTT
j_gene: TRBJ1-4; abundance: few; d_gene: NA; v_gene: TRBV30; CDR3aa: CAWSVSRVSEKLFF; CDR3nt: TGTGCCTGGAGTGTATCCAGGGTGTCCGAAAAACTGTTTTTT
j_gene: TRBJ2-1; abundance: NA; d_gene: NA; v_gene: TRBV27; CDR3aa: CASSSRSGFSYNEQFF; CDR3nt: TGTGCCAGCAGTTCAAGAAGCGGGTTCTCCTACAATGAGCAGTTCTTC
j_gene: TRBJ2-2; abundance: NA; d_gene: TRBD2; v_gene: TRBV7-2; CDR3aa: CASSLNSGGNTGELFF; CDR3nt: TGTGCCAGCAGCTTAAATAGCGGGGGGAACACCGGGGAGCTGTTTTTT
j_gene: TRBJ2-3; abundance: NA; d_gene: NA; v_gene: TRBV5-4; CDR3aa: CASSVRQAITDTQYF; CDR3nt: TGTGCCAGCAGCGTTAGACAGGCGATCACAGATACGCAGTATTTT
j_gene: TRBJ2-3; abundance: NA; d_gene: NA; v_gene: TRBV11-3; CDR3aa: CASSSGTIAGDTQYF; CDR3nt: TGTGCCAGCAGCTCAGGGACCATCGCTGGCGATACGCAGTATTTT
j_gene: TRBJ2-2; abundance: few; d_gene: TRBD2; v_gene: TRBV7-6; CDR3aa: CASSLVSGGSSNTGELFF; CDR3nt: TGTGCCAGCAGCTTAGTGTCGGGAGGGTCCTCGAACACCGGGGAGCTGTTTTTT
j_gene: TRBJ2-7; abundance: NA; d_gene: NA; v_gene: TRBV18; CDR3aa: CASSLTGQSYEQYF; CDR3nt: TGTGCCAGCTCCCTGACCGGACAGTCCTACGAGCAGTACTTC
j_gene: TRBJ2-7; abundance: NA; d_gene: TRBD1; v_gene: TRBV11-2; CDR3aa: CASSLSEFQGARLTYEQYF; CDR3nt: TGTGCCAGCAGCTTAAGCGAATTTCAGGGGGCGCGTCTTACCTACGAGCAGTACTTC
j_gene: TRBJ2-3; abundance: NA; d_gene: NA; v_gene: TRBV10-3; CDR3aa: CAIRGGQGPDTQYF; CDR3nt: TGTGCCATCAGGGGGGGGCAGGGACCAGATACGCAGTATTTT
j_gene: TRBJ2-7; abundance: NA; d_gene: NA; v_gene: TRBV11-2; CDR3aa: CASSFFADEQYF; CDR3nt: TGTGCCAGCAGCTTTTTTGCCGACGAGCAGTACTTC
j_gene: TRBJ2-3; abundance: NA; d_gene: NA; v_gene: TRBV21-1; CDR3aa: CASSKGPRAGDYDTQYF; CDR3nt: TGTGCCAGCAGCAAAGGCCCGCGAGCGGGTGATTATGATACGCAGTATTTT
j_gene: TRBJ2-7; abundance: NA; d_gene: TRBD2; v_gene: TRBV10-3; CDR3aa: CAISVVAGDMGGEQYF; CDR3nt: TGTGCCATCAGTGTGGTAGCGGGGGATATGGGGGGCGAGCAGTACTTC
j_gene: TRBJ1-1; abundance: NA; d_gene: NA; v_gene: TRBV28; CDR3aa: CASGPGAMNTEAFF; CDR3nt: TGTGCCAGCGGCCCCGGGGCCATGAACACTGAAGCTTTCTTT
j_gene: TRBJ2-2; abundance: NA; d_gene: NA; v_gene: TRBV9; CDR3aa: CASSRTFGTGELFF; CDR3nt: TGTGCCAGCAGCCGCACTTTCGGCACCGGGGAGCTGTTTTTT
j_gene: TRBJ2-3; abundance: NA; d_gene: NA; v_gene: TRBV11-3; CDR3aa: CASSSGSGSGGTDTQYF; CDR3nt: TGTGCCAGCAGCTCCGGCTCGGGATCTGGAGGCACAGATACGCAGTATTTT
j_gene: TRBJ2-1; abundance: NA; d_gene: TRBD2; v_gene: TRBV7-3; CDR3aa: CASSPTPGTSNEQFF; CDR3nt: TGTGCCAGCAGCCCGACTCCCGGGACTAGCAATGAGCAGTTCTTC
j_gene: TRBJ2-7; abundance: NA; d_gene: TRBD1; v_gene: TRBV5-4; CDR3aa: CASSPHKTGRYEQYF; CDR3nt: TGTGCCAGCAGCCCGCACAAGACAGGGCGCTACGAGCAGTACTTC
j_gene: TRBJ1-1; abundance: NA; d_gene: NA; v_gene: TRBV6-6; CDR3aa: CASSYGQGFRNTEAFF; CDR3nt: TGTGCCAGCAGTTACGGCCAGGGTTTTAGGAACACTGAAGCTTTCTTT
j_gene: TRBJ1-4; abundance: NA; d_gene: NA; v_gene: TRBV7-8; CDR3aa: CASSLVGGRANEKLFF; CDR3nt: TGTGCCAGCAGCTTAGTCGGGGGGCGAGCTAATGAAAAACTGTTTTTT
j_gene: TRBJ2-5; abundance: NA; d_gene: NA; v_gene: TRBV4-1; CDR3aa: CASSQGTEPTMETQYF; CDR3nt: TGCGCCAGCAGCCAGGGGACGGAGCCTACGATGGAGACCCAGTACTTC
j_gene: TRBJ1-5; abundance: NA; d_gene: NA; v_gene: TRBV5-8; CDR3aa: CASSSRGYNQPQHF; CDR3nt: TGTGCCAGCAGCTCTAGGGGGTACAATCAGCCCCAGCATTTT
j_gene: TRBJ1-2; abundance: NA; d_gene: NA; v_gene: TRBV28; CDR3aa: CASSWDKANYGYTF; CDR3nt: TGTGCCAGCAGTTGGGACAAAGCTAACTATGGCTACACCTTC
j_gene: TRBJ2-2; abundance: NA; d_gene: NA; v_gene: TRBV13; CDR3aa: CASSLRRGGVVAGELFF; CDR3nt: TGTGCCAGCAGCTTACGGCGGGGCGGGGTTGTGGCCGGGGAGCTGTTTTTT
j_gene: TRBJ2-3; abundance: NA; d_gene: NA; v_gene: TRBV7-9; CDR3aa: CASSKTPLATDTQYF; CDR3nt: TGTGCCAGCAGCAAGACACCGCTCGCCACAGATACGCAGTATTTT
j_gene: TRBJ1-1; abundance: NA; d_gene: TRBD1; v_gene: TRBV28; CDR3aa: CASSLFGTGKGTEAFF; CDR3nt: TGTGCCAGCAGTTTATTTGGGACAGGGAAGGGGACTGAAGCTTTCTTT
j_gene: TRBJ2-1; abundance: NA; d_gene: NA; v_gene: TRBV19; CDR3aa: CASRLGGRNEQFF; CDR3nt: TGTGCCAGCCGCCTCGGGGGGCGGAATGAGCAGTTCTTC
j_gene: TRBJ2-2; abundance: NA; d_gene: NA; v_gene: TRBV9; CDR3aa: CASSVGQGPNTGELFF; CDR3nt: TGTGCCAGCAGCGTAGGTCAGGGGCCGAACACCGGGGAGCTGTTTTTT
j_gene: TRBJ2-7; abundance: NA; d_gene: NA; v_gene: TRBV5-8; CDR3aa: CASSFLGSTQYEQYF; CDR3nt: TGTGCCAGCAGCTTTCTGGGTAGCACGCAGTACGAGCAGTACTTC
j_gene: TRBJ2-5; abundance: once; d_gene: TRBD1; v_gene: TRBV5-1; CDR3aa: CASSLTGGRETQYF; CDR3nt: TGCGCCAGCAGCTTAACAGGGGGCCGAGAGACCCAGTACTTC
j_gene: TRBJ2-1; abundance: NA; d_gene: NA; v_gene: TRBV19; CDR3aa: CASSIYDRPLVYNEQFF; CDR3nt: TGTGCCAGTAGTATTTATGACCGGCCGCTAGTCTACAATGAGCAGTTCTTC
j_gene: TRBJ2-1; abundance: NA; d_gene: TRBD1; v_gene: TRBV7-9; CDR3aa: CASSSYPGTGEGFFDEQFF; CDR3nt: TGTGCCAGCAGCTCATACCCCGGGACAGGGGAAGGTTTTTTCGATGAGCAGTTCTTC
j_gene: TRBJ2-3; abundance: NA; d_gene: NA; v_gene: TRBV9; CDR3aa: CASSPGPPTDTQYF; CDR3nt: TGTGCCAGCAGCCCCGGGCCTCCCACAGATACGCAGTATTTT
j_gene: TRBJ2-1; abundance: NA; d_gene: TRBD2; v_gene: TRBV4-1; CDR3aa: CASSQDKLAGTYNEQFF; CDR3nt: TGCGCCAGCAGCCAAGATAAACTAGCGGGGACATACAATGAGCAGTTCTTC
j_gene: TRBJ2-6; abundance: once; d_gene: TRBD2; v_gene: TRBV19; CDR3aa: CASSIQGLAGPSSGANVLTF; CDR3nt: TGTGCCAGTAGTATTCAAGGACTAGCGGGGCCCAGCTCTGGGGCCAACGTCCTGACTTTC
j_gene: TRBJ2-3; abundance: NA; d_gene: NA; v_gene: TRBV7-9; CDR3aa: CASSRVTDTQYF; CDR3nt: TGTGCCAGCAGCAGAGTCACAGATACGCAGTATTTT
j_gene: TRBJ1-1; abundance: NA; d_gene: NA; v_gene: TRBV5-4; CDR3aa: CASSLLQGNTEAFF; CDR3nt: TGTGCCAGCAGCTTGTTACAGGGGAACACTGAAGCTTTCTTT
j_gene: TRBJ2-3; abundance: NA; d_gene: NA; v_gene: TRBV30; CDR3aa: CASTGSTDTQYF; CDR3nt: TGTGCCTCCACAGGGAGCACAGATACGCAGTATTTT
j_gene: TRBJ2-5; abundance: NA; d_gene: NA; v_gene: TRBV5-5; CDR3aa: CASSLGTGYQETQYF; CDR3nt: TGTGCCAGCAGCTTGGGAACAGGGTACCAAGAGACCCAGTACTTC
j_gene: TRBJ2-6; abundance: NA; d_gene: NA; v_gene: TRBV4-1; CDR3aa: CASSQDGQSSGANVLTF; CDR3nt: TGCGCCAGCAGCCAAGATGGCCAGAGCTCTGGGGCCAACGTCCTGACTTTC
j_gene: TRBJ1-2; abundance: few; d_gene: NA; v_gene: TRBV19; CDR3aa: CASSAPADGYTF; CDR3nt: TGTGCCAGTAGTGCCCCGGCGGATGGCTACACCTTC
j_gene: TRBJ1-2; abundance: NA; d_gene: TRBD1; v_gene: TRBV2; CDR3aa: CASSEGQGYGYTF; CDR3nt: TGTGCCAGCAGTGAAGGACAGGGGTATGGCTACACCTTC
j_gene: TRBJ2-5; abundance: NA; d_gene: TRBD1; v_gene: TRBV20-1; CDR3aa: CSPGGSETQYF; CDR3nt: TGCAGTCCAGGGGGCTCAGAGACCCAGTACTTC
j_gene: TRBJ2-5; abundance: NA; d_gene: TRBD1; v_gene: TRBV2; CDR3aa: CASRDGQGRGTQYF; CDR3nt: TGTGCCAGCAGAGACGGACAGGGCAGGGGGACCCAGTACTTC
j_gene: TRBJ2-1; abundance: NA; d_gene: NA; v_gene: TRBV5-6; CDR3aa: CASSLGRANEQFF; CDR3nt: TGTGCCAGCAGCTTGGGAAGAGCCAATGAGCAGTTCTTC
j_gene: TRBJ2-7; abundance: NA; d_gene: NA; v_gene: TRBV11-2; CDR3aa: CASGLPTYEQYF; CDR3nt: TGTGCCAGCGGACTACCTACCTACGAGCAGTACTTC
j_gene: TRBJ2-3; abundance: NA; d_gene: TRBD2; v_gene: TRBV2; CDR3aa: CASNPTSGGTDTQYF; CDR3nt: TGTGCCAGCAATCCAACTAGCGGGGGCACAGATACGCAGTATTTT
j_gene: TRBJ2-7; abundance: NA; d_gene: TRBD1; v_gene: TRBV28; CDR3aa: CASSSLGQGASYEQYF; CDR3nt: TGTGCCAGCAGTTCCCTTGGACAGGGGGCTTCCTACGAGCAGTACTTC
j_gene: TRBJ1-1; abundance: NA; d_gene: NA; v_gene: TRBV6-1; CDR3aa: CASSEEQGLNTEAFF; CDR3nt: TGTGCCAGCAGTGAAGAACAGGGATTGAACACTGAAGCTTTCTTT
j_gene: TRBJ2-7; abundance: NA; d_gene: TRBD2; v_gene: TRBV28; CDR3aa: CATNTAGGYEQYF; CDR3nt: TGTGCCACCAATACAGCGGGGGGATACGAGCAGTACTTC
j_gene: TRBJ2-1; abundance: NA; d_gene: NA; v_gene: TRBV7-7; CDR3aa: CASSLDLRSSYNEQFF; CDR3nt: TGTGCTAGCAGCTTAGATCTTAGGAGCTCCTACAATGAGCAGTTCTTC
j_gene: TRBJ2-1; abundance: NA; d_gene: NA; v_gene: TRBV2; CDR3aa: CASSEQGFNEQFF; CDR3nt: TGTGCCAGCAGTGAACAGGGTTTCAATGAGCAGTTCTTC
j_gene: TRBJ2-2; abundance: NA; d_gene: TRBD1; v_gene: TRBV5-6; CDR3aa: CASRPDRVDTGELFF; CDR3nt: TGTGCCAGCAGACCCGACAGGGTAGACACCGGGGAGCTGTTTTTT
j_gene: TRBJ2-3; abundance: NA; d_gene: TRBD2; v_gene: TRBV6-1; CDR3aa: CASIRGDFGTDTQYF; CDR3nt: TGTGCCAGCATTCGGGGGGACTTTGGTACAGATACGCAGTATTTT
j_gene: TRBJ2-7; abundance: few; d_gene: NA; v_gene: TRBV5-4; CDR3aa: CASSLATRYEQYF; CDR3nt: TGTGCCAGCAGCTTGGCCACTAGGTACGAGCAGTACTTC
j_gene: TRBJ1-2; abundance: NA; d_gene: NA; v_gene: TRBV6-6; CDR3aa: CASSPTGRQAYGYTF; CDR3nt: TGTGCCAGCAGTCCCACCGGGCGGCAGGCCTATGGCTACACCTTC
j_gene: TRBJ2-7; abundance: few; d_gene: TRBD1; v_gene: TRBV7-3; CDR3aa: CASSLTLGDRTYF; CDR3nt: TGTGCCAGCAGCTTAACACTTGGGGACAGGACATACTTC